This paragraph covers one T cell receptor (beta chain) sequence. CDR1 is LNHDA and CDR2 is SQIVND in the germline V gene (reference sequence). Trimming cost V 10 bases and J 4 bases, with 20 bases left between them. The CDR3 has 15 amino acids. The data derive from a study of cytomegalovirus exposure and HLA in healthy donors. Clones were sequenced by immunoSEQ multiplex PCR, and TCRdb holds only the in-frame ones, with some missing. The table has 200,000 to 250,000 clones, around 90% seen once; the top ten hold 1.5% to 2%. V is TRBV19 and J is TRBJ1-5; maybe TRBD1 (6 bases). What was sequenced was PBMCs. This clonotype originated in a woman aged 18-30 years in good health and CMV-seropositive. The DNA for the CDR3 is TGTGCCACCCGGCGGGTGGGGGACAAGAATCAGCCCCAGCATTTT. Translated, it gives CATRRVGDKNQPQHF.